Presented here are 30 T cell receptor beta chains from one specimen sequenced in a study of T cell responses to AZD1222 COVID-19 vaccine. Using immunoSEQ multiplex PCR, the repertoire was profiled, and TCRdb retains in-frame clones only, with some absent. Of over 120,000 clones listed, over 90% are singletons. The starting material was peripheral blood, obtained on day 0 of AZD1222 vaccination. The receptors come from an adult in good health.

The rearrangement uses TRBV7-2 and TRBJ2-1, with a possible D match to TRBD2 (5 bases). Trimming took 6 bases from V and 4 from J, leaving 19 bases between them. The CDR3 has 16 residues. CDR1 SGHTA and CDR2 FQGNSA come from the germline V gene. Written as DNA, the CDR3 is TGTGCCAGCAGTTCTCCGGGAATAGCAGCTTACAATGAGCAGTTCTTC. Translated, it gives CASSSPGIAAYNEQFF.

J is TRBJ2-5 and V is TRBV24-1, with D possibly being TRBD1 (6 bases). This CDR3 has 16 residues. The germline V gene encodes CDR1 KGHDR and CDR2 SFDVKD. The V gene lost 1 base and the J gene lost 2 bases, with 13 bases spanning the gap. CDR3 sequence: CATSDLTGWEQETQYF. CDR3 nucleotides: TGTGCCACCAGTGATTTAACAGGGTGGGAGCAAGAGACCCAGTACTTC.

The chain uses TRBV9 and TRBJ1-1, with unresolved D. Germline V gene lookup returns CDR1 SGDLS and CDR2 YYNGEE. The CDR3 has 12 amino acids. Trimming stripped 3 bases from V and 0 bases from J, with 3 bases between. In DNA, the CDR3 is TGTGCCAGCAGCGGAATGAACACTGAAGCTTTCTTT. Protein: CASSGMNTEAFF.

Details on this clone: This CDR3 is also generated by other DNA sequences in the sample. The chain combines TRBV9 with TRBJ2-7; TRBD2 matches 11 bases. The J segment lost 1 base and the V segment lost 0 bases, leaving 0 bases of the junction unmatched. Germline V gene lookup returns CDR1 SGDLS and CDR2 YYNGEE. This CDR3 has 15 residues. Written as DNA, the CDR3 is TGTGCCAGCAGCGTAGGACTAGCGGGATCCTACGAGCAGTACTTC. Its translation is CASSVGLAGSYEQYF.

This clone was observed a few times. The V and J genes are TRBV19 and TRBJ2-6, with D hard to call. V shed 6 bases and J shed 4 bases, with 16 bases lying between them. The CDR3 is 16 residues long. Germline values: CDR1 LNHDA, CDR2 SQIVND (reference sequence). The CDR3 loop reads CASSLMGSPGANVLTF. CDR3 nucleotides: TGTGCCAGTAGCCTAATGGGTTCTCCCGGGGCCAACGTCCTGACTTTC.

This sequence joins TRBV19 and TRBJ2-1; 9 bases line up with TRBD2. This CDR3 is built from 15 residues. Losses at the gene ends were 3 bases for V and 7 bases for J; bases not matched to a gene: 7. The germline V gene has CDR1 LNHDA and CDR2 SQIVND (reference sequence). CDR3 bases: TGTGCCAGTAGTATCTATAGCGGGAGCGGAAATGAGCAGTTCTTC. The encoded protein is CASSIYSGSGNEQFF.

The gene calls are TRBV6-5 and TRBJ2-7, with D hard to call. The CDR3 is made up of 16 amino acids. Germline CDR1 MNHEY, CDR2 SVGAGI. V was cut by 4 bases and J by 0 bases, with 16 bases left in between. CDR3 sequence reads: CASSFNEEASSYEQYF. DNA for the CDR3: TGTGCCAGCAGTTTCAACGAAGAAGCGAGCTCCTACGAGCAGTACTTC.

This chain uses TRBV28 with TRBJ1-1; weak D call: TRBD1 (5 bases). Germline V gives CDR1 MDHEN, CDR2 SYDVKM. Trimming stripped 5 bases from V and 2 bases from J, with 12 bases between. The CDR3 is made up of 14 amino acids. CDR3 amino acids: CASSGGRINTEAFF. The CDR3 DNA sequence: TGTGCCAGCAGTGGGGGACGGATAAACACTGAAGCTTTCTTT.

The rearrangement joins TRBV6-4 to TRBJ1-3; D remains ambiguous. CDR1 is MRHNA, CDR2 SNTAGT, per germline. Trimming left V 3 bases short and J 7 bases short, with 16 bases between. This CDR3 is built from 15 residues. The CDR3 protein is CASSESADPRNTIYF. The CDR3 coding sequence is TGTGCCAGCAGTGAATCGGCAGACCCTAGGAACACCATATATTTT.

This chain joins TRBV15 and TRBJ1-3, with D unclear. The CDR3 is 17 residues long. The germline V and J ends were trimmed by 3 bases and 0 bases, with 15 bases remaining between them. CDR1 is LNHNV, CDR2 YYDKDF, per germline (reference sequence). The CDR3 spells CATSRGQLDNSGNTIYF. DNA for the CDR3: TGTGCCACCAGCAGGGGCCAACTGGATAACTCTGGAAACACCATATATTTT. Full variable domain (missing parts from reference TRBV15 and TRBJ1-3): DAMVIQNPRYQVTQFGKPVTLSCSQTLNHNVMYWYQQKSSQAPKLLFHYYDKDFNNEADTPDNFQSRRPNTSFCFLDIRSPGLGDTAMYLCATSRGQLDNSGNTIYFGEGSWLTVV.

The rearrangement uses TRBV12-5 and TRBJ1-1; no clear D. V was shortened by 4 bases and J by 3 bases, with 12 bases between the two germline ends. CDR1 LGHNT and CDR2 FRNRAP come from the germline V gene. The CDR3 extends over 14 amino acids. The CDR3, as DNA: TGTGCTAGTGGTTCCCCCGATCCATACACTGAAGCTTTCTTT. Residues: CASGSPDPYTEAFF. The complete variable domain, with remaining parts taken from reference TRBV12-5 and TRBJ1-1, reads DARVTQTPRHKVTEMGQEVTMRCQPILGHNTVFWYRQTMMQGLELLAYFRNRAPLDDSGMPKDRFSAEMPDATLATLKIQPSEPRDSAVYFCASGSPDPYTEAFFGQGTRLTVV.

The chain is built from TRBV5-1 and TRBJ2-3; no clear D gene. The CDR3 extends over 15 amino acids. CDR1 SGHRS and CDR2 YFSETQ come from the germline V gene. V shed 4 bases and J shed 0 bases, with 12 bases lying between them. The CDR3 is CASSRYYPSTDTQYF. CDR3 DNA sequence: TGCGCCAGCAGCCGATACTACCCGAGCACAGATACGCAGTATTTT.

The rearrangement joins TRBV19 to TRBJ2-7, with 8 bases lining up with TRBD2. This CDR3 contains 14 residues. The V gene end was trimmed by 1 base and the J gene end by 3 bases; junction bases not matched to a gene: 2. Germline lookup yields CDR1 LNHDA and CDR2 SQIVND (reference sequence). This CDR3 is CASSIGGLGYEQYF. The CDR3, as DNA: TGTGCCAGTAGTATAGGGGGACTAGGCTACGAGCAGTACTTC.

The CDR3 DNA follows: TGTGCCAGCAGTTACGAGGCCGGGACAGGGAACTATGGCTACACCTTC. It codes for CASSYEAGTGNYGYTF. The chain joins TRBV6-2 or TRBV6-3 to TRBJ1-2; 9 bases fit TRBD1. Germline V lookup: CDR1 MNHEY, CDR2 SVGEGT. The CDR3 runs to 16 residues. The junction had 6 bases not matched to a gene; V was cut back by 2 bases and J by 2 bases.

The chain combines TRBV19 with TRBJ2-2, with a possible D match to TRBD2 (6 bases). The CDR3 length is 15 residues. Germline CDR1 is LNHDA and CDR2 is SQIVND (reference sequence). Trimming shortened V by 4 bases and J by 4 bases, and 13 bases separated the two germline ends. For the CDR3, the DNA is TGTGCCAGTAGTAGGACTACGACTTTCACCGGGGAGCTGTTTTTT. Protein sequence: CASSRTTTFTGELFF.

The CDR3 DNA reads TGTGCCAGCTCACCACCGTCGCTCCGCTCTGGAAACACCATATATTTT. Amino acid sequence: CASSPPSLRSGNTIYF. The rearrangement links TRBV18 to TRBJ1-3; D is undetermined. CDR3 length: 16 residues. Germline V gene lookup returns CDR1 KGHSH and CDR2 LQKENI. Trimming left V 0 bases short and J 0 bases short, with 9 bases between.

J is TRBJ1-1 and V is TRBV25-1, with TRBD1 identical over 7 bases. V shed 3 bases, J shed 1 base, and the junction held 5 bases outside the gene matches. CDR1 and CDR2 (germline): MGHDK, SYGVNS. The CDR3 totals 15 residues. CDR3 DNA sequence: TGTGCCAGCAGTGATAGGGGGCTAGGGAACACTGAAGCTTTCTTT. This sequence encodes CASSDRGLGNTEAFF.

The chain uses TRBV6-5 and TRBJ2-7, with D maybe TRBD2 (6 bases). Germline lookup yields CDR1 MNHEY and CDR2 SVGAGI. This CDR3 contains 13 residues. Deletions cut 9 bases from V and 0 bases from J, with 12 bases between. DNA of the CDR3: TGTGCCAGTAGCGGTTCAAGCTCCTACGAGCAGTACTTC. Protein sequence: CASSGSSSYEQYF.

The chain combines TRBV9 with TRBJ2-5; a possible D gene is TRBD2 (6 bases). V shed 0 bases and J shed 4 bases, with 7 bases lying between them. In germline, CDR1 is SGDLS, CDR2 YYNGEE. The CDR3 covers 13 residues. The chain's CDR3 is CASSVAGLETQYF. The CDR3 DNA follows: TGTGCCAGCAGCGTAGCGGGACTAGAGACCCAGTACTTC.

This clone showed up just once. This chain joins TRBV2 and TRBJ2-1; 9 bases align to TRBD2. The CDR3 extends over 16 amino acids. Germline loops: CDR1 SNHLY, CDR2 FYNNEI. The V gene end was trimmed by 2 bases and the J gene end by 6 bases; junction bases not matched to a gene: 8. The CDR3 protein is CASSERVAGALNEQFF. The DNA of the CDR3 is TGTGCCAGCAGTGAAAGGGTAGCGGGAGCCCTCAATGAGCAGTTCTTC.

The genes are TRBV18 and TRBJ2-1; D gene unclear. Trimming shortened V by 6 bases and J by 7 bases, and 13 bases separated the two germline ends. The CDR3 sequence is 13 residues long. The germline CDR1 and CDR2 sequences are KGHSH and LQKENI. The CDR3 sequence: CASSQRSGNEQFF. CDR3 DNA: TGTGCCAGCTCCCAAAGGTCCGGGAATGAGCAGTTCTTC.

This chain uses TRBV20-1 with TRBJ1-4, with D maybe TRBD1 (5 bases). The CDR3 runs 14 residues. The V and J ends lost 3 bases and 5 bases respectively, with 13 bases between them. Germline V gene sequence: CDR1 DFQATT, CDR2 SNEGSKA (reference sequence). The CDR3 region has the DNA TGCAGTGCTAGTGCCCGGGGCCCCAATGAAAAACTGTTTTTT. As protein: CSASARGPNEKLFF.

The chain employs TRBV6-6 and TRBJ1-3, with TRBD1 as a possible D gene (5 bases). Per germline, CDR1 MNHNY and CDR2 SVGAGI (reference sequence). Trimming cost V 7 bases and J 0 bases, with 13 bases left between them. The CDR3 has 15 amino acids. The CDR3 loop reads CASTWGMSSGNTIYF. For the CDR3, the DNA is TGTGCCAGCACCTGGGGCATGAGCTCTGGAAACACCATATATTTT.

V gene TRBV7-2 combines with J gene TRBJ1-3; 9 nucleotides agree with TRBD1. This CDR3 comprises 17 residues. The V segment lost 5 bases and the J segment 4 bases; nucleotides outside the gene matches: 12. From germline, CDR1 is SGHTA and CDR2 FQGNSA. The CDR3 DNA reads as TGTGCCAGCAGCCTTAGACATACAGGGGGCTGGGGAAACACCATATATTTT. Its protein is CASSLRHTGGWGNTIYF. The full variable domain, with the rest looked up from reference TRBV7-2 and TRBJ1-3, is GAGVSQSPSNKVTEKGKDVELRCDPISGHTALYWYRQSLGQGLEFLIYFQGNSAPDKSGLPSDRFSAERTGGSVSTLTIQRTQQEDSAVYLCASSLRHTGGWGNTIYFGEGSWLTVV.

For the CDR3, the DNA is TGTGCCAGCAGCGTATCCAGGGGCCCGAACACTGAAGCTTTCTTT. Protein: CASSVSRGPNTEAFF. This chain joins TRBV9 and TRBJ1-1; D perhaps matches TRBD1 (6 bases). V lost 1 base and J 1 base, leaving 11 bases between the germline ends. This CDR3 spans 15 amino acids. Germline V gives CDR1 SGDLS, CDR2 YYNGEE.

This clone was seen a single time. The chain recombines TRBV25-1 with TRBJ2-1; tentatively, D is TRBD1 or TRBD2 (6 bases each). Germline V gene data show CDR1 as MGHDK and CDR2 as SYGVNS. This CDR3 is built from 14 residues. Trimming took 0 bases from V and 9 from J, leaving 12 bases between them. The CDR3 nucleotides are TGTGCCAGCAGTGAATACCTAGGGGGGATTGAGCAGTTCTTC. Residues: CASSEYLGGIEQFF.

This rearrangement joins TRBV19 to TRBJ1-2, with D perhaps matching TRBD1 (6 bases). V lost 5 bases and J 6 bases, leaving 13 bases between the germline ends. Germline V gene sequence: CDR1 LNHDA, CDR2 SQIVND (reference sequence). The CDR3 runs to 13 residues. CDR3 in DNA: TGTGCCAGTAGTCACACAGGGATGGATGGCTACACCTTC. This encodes CASSHTGMDGYTF.

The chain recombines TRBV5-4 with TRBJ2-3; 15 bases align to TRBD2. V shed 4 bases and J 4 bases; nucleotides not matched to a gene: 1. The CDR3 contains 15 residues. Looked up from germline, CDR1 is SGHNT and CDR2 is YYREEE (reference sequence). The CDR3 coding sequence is TGTGCCAGCAGCAGGACTAGCGGGAGGGCAGATACGCAGTATTTT. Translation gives CASSRTSGRADTQYF.

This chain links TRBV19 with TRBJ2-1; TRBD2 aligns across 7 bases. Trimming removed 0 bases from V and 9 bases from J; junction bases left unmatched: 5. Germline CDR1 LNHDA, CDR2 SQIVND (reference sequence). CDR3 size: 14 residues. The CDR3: CASSIDGGESEQFF. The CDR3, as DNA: TGTGCCAGTAGTATAGATGGGGGGGAGAGTGAGCAGTTCTTC.

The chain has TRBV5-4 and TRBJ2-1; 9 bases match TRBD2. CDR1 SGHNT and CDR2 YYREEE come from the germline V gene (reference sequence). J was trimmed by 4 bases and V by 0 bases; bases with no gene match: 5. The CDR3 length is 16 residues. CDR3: CASSLGGLAGYNEQFF. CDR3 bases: TGTGCCAGCAGCTTGGGAGGCCTAGCGGGGTACAATGAGCAGTTCTTC.